This TCR beta chain came from a study of PD-L1 blockade in urothelial cancer. Per germline, CDR1 SGHNT and CDR2 YYREEE (reference sequence). Losses at the gene ends were 4 bases for V and 3 bases for J; bases not matched to a gene: 9. The CDR3 is 16 amino acids. Time point here: pretreatment peripheral blood. Clones were read by immunoSEQ multiplex PCR, and TCRdb kept only the in-frame ones, dropping some. In the table there are under 80,000 clones, roughly 79% of which are singletons. The rearrangement links TRBV5-4 to TRBJ2-7; the match to TRBD2 covers 11 bases. This TCR derives from a man in his sixties or seventies with urothelial cancer. The source material was PBMCs, sampled around atezolizumab (anti-PD-L1) treatment. CDR3 protein: CASSPDSGRVGYEQYF. In DNA form, the CDR3 reads TGTGCCAGCAGCCCCGATAGCGGGAGGGTAGGCTACGAGCAGTACTTC.